Following are 9 T cell receptor beta chains from one sample sequenced in a study of blood T cell repertoires in COVID-19. Generated by immunoSEQ multiplex PCR, the TCRdb table keeps only in-frame clones and is missing some. The sample contains 250,000 to 350,000 clones, approximately 84% of which appear only once. Sequencing was carried out using peripheral blood. The receptors shown here come from a person in their 70s with COVID-19, enrolled during active disease.

The J gene is TRBJ2-1, the V gene TRBV7-9, with TRBD1 matching over 8 bases. The CDR3 is 16 residues long. V shed 4 bases, J shed 3 bases, and the junction held 8 bases outside the gene matches. The V gene's germline CDR1 is SEHNR and CDR2 FQNEAQ (reference sequence). The CDR3 loop reads CASSSTGGSGYNEQFF. The DNA for the CDR3 is TGTGCCAGCAGCTCCACAGGGGGGTCGGGCTACAATGAGCAGTTCTTC.

The chain has TRBV28 and TRBJ1-2; the D gene is possibly TRBD1 (5 bases). The CDR3 has 13 amino acids. Trimming pared 5 bases from V and 4 bases from J, leaving 11 bases between. Germline CDR1 reads MDHEN; CDR2 reads SYDVKM. The CDR3 region is CASSMGQGYGYTF. The CDR3 region has the DNA TGTGCCAGCAGTATGGGGCAGGGCTATGGCTACACCTTC.

The rearrangement joins TRBV18 to TRBJ2-3; possible D gene TRBD1, 5 bases. From germline, CDR1 is KGHSH and CDR2 LQKENI. Between the trimmed V and J ends, which lost 2 bases and 1 base, there was a span of 7 bases. The CDR3 consists of 14 residues. Here the CDR3 DNA reads TGTGCCAGCTCACCAACAGGTGGCACAGATACGCAGTATTTT. The encoded protein is CASSPTGGTDTQYF.

The chain links TRBV11-1 to TRBJ1-1; a possible D gene is TRBD1 (5 bases). Trimming left V 1 base short and J 5 bases short, with 11 bases between. Per germline, CDR1 SGHAT and CDR2 FQDESV (reference sequence). This CDR3 contains 14 residues. CDR3: CASSLEGRATEAFF. Here the CDR3 DNA reads TGTGCCAGCAGCTTAGAGGGCAGGGCTACTGAAGCTTTCTTT.

This rearrangement joins TRBV7-2 to TRBJ2-5, with a possible D match to TRBD2 (6 bases). The germline CDR1 and CDR2 sequences are SGHTA and FQGNSA. The CDR3 is 15 residues long. V was trimmed by 5 bases and J by 4 bases, leaving 17 bases between them. CDR3 nucleotides: TGTGCCAGCAGCCTCTCGGGGGTTTCGGTAGAGACCCAGTACTTC. Protein: CASSLSGVSVETQYF.

This chain connects TRBV27 to TRBJ2-7, with D maybe TRBD2 (6 bases). Trimming took 5 bases from V and 2 from J, leaving 13 bases between them. The germline V gene has CDR1 MNHEY and CDR2 SMNVEV (reference sequence). CDR3 size: 14 residues. This chain's CDR3 is CASSVRERTYEQYF. Here the CDR3 DNA reads TGTGCCAGCAGTGTCCGGGAGAGGACCTACGAGCAGTACTTC.

V is TRBV5-6 and J is TRBJ1-5; 9 nucleotides line up with TRBD1. The V segment lost 3 bases and the J segment 2 bases; nucleotides outside the gene matches: 6. Germline values: CDR1 SGHDT, CDR2 YYEEEE. This CDR3 is built from 16 residues. CDR3 loop: CASSWGGQGGNQPQHF. The CDR3 DNA is TGTGCCAGCAGCTGGGGGGGACAGGGTGGCAATCAGCCCCAGCATTTT.

This clone was observed a single time. The rearrangement joins TRBV5-1 to TRBJ2-5, with 7 bases fitting TRBD1. With V trimmed by 0 bases and J by 2 bases, 4 bases remained unmatched. The V gene's germline CDR1 is SGHRS and CDR2 YFSETQ. The CDR3 is made up of 15 amino acids. The CDR3 nucleotides read TGCGCCAGCAGCTTGGCGGGCAGGGGGCAAGAGACCCAGTACTTC. Residues: CASSLAGRGQETQYF.

The rearrangement joins TRBV6-2 or TRBV6-3 to TRBJ2-1; D might be TRBD2 (7 bases). The CDR3 contains 13 residues. Between the trimmed V and J ends, which lost 3 bases and 10 bases, there was a span of 13 bases. Germline-derived CDR1 and CDR2 are MNHEY and SVGEGT. DNA of the CDR3: TGTGCCAGCAGTTATGGGGGGGCTGGCGAGCAGTTCTTC. Translated, it gives CASSYGGAGEQFF.